This T cell receptor (beta chain) was sequenced for a study of blood T cells in healthy people across ages. Trimming left V 4 bases short and J 4 bases short, with 19 bases between. The CDR3 loop spans 17 amino acids. Germline assignment: CDR1 MDHEN and CDR2 SYDVKM. The use of a sample-barcoded 5' primer and a J-beta primer mix characterized a second PCR of about 7 to 12 cycles. TCRdb called the 5' RACE reads again in MiXCR, with one record for every CDR3 protein. The sample yields approximately 800,000 distinct CDR3 sequences, 20% to 30% seen once. These records were also assigned to another study, of T cells of mothers and their children.

The receptor's source is a boy younger than 18 in good health. The chain combines TRBV28 with TRBJ1-4; D remains unclear. The sample consisted of blood. The CDR3: CASSSPDLGVDNEKLFF. The CDR3 DNA sequence: TGTGCCAGCAGTTCTCCGGATTTGGGCGTCGATAATGAAAAACTGTTTTTT. Using reference TRBV28 and TRBJ1-4 for the parts outside the CDR3, the full variable domain is DVKVTQSSRYLVKRTGEKVFLECVQDMDHENMFWYRQDPGLGLRLIYFSYDVKMKEKGDIPEGYSVSREKKERFSLILESASTNQTSMYLCASSSPDLGVDNEKLFFGSGTQLSVL.